The present entry profiles one T cell receptor beta chain with its context. There are 12 residues in the CDR3. In germline, CDR1 is GTSNPN, CDR2 SVGIG (reference sequence). The data originate from a study of T cells expressing NK-cell markers. Study summary: Sequencing covered eight donors, seven HCMV-seropositive and one seronegative.

As the method of synthesis, 5'RACE template switching with UMIs yielded TCR beta cDNA. Using the 5' RACE reads, TCRdb records one entry per CDR3 protein without DNA. Here the sample table reports approximately 440,000 distinct CDR3 sequences. The chain links TRBV30 to TRBJ2-1; as DNA is missing, the TRBD2 call by TCRdb cannot be tested. The specimen was blood T cells: a sorted CD56 or NKG2C T cell subset, CD4+ or CD8+ T cells, or bulk PBMC T cells (not recorded which). This clonotype was obtained from a woman aged 50 to 65 in good health. CDR3 protein: CAWRFAGNEQFF.